The TCR beta chain described here comes from a study of cytomegalovirus exposure and HLA in healthy donors. With 60 Vbeta and 13 Jbeta primers, the PCR was carried out. Only in-frame clones appear in the TCRdb table, and some are missing; sequencing was by immunoSEQ multiplex PCR. The sample records about 85,000 clones, 80% being singletons. The germline V gene has CDR1 SEHNR and CDR2 FQNEAQ (reference sequence). CDR3 size: 11 residues. Points on this clone: A junction boundary mismatches the germline segment, possibly from a read error.

Sequenced material: PBMCs. This receptor was obtained from a woman aged 50 to 60 in good health and CMV-seropositive. This chain links TRBV7-9 with TRBJ1-1; the D is unclear. This chain's CDR3 is CSSSRISEAFF. CDR3 DNA sequence: TGTTCCAGCAGCCGTATATCTGAAGCTTTCTTT. The variable domain in full, with the rest retrieved from reference TRBV7-9 and TRBJ1-1, is DTGVSQNPRHKITKRGQNVTFRCDPISEHNRLYWYRQTLGQGPEFLTYFQNEAQLEKSRLLSDRFSAERPKGSFSTLEIQRTEQGDSAMYLCSSSRISEAFFGQGTRLTVV.